This section outlines one T cell receptor (beta chain) sequence together with its context. Its antigen is as yet unknown. This entry belongs to a study of response to subunit inactivated influenza vaccine. Overall study findings and caveats: The authors offered the suggestion that each seasonal influenza vaccination recruits few new T cells.

MiXCR, run by TCRdb on the RT-PCR reads, gives a single entry per CDR3 protein. The sample lists some 850,000 distinct CDR3 sequences; around 18% were seen once. The clonotype was recovered from a man between 45 and 60 years old who received an inactivated influenza vaccine. Sequencing used PBMCs from blood, obtained 4 to 6 days after vaccination.

The CDR3 spells CSARTGSGEQYF. In nucleotides, the CDR3 is TGCAGTGCCAGGACAGGGTCGGGCGAGCAGTACTTC. The J gene is TRBJ2-7, the V gene TRBV20-1, with TRBD1 matching 8 bases. Losses at the gene ends were 6 bases for V and 6 bases for J; bases not matched to a gene: 7. There are 12 residues in the CDR3. Per germline, CDR1 DFQATT and CDR2 SNEGSKA (reference sequence).